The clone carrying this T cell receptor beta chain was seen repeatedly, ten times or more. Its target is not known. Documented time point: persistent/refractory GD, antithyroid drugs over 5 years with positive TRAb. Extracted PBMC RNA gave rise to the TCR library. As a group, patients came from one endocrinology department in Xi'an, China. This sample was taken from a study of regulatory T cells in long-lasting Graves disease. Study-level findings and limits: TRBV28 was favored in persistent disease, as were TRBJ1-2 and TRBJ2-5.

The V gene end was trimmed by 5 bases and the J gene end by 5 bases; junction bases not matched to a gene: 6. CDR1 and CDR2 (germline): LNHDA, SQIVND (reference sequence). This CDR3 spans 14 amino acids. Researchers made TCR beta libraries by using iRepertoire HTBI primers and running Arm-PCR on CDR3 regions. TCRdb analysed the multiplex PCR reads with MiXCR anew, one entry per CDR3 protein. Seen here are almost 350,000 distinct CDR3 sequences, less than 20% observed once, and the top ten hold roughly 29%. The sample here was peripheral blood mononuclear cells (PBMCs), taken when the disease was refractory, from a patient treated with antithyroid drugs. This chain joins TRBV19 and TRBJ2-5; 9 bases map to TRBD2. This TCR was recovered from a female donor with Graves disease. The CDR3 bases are TGTGCCAGTAGTTCCTCGACTAGCGGCGAGACCCAGTACTTC. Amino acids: CASSSSTSGETQYF.